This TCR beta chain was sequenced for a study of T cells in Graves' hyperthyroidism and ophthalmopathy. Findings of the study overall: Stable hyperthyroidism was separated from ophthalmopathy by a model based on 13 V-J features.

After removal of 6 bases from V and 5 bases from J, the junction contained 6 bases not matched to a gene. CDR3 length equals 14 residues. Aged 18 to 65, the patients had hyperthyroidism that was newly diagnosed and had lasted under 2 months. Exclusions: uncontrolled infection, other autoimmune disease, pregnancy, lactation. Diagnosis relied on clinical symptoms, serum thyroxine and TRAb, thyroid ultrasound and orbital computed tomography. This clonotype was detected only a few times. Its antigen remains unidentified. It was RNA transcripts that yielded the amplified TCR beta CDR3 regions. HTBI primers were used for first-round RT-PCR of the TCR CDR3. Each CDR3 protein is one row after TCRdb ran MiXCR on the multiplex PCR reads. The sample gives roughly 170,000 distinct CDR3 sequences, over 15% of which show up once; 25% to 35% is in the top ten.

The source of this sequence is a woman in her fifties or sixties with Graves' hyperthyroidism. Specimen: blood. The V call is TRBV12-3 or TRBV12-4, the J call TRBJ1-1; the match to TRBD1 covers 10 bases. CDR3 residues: CASSRDRGITEAFF. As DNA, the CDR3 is TGTGCCAGCAGCCGGGACAGGGGAATTACTGAAGCTTTCTTT.